Following are 27 T cell receptor beta chains from one sample sequenced in a study of blood T cell repertoires in COVID-19. Assay: immunoSEQ multiplex PCR; the TCRdb copy retains only in-frame clones and omits some. The table includes fewer than 200,000 clones, over 75% detected once. The sequenced sample consisted of PBMCs or T cells enriched from blood (not recorded which). The receptors were sampled from a woman younger than 35 who had recovered from COVID-19.

Written as DNA, the CDR3 is TGTGCCAGCAGCTTGTCTTCTAGCGGGAGAGAGACCCAGTACTTC. Its protein product is CASSLSSSGRETQYF. This chain joins TRBV5-6 and TRBJ2-5; 10 positions agree with TRBD2. Trimming took 1 base from V and 4 from J; bases not matched to a gene: 4. From germline, CDR1 is SGHDT and CDR2 YYEEEE. The CDR3 runs to 15 residues.

Only one count was recorded for this clone. The rearrangement uses TRBV28 and TRBJ1-6; D not resolved. Trimming removed 2 bases from V and 0 bases from J, with 8 bases in between. This CDR3 contains 16 residues. Germline V lookup: CDR1 MDHEN, CDR2 SYDVKM. For the CDR3, the DNA is TGTGCCAGCAGTTTAATTGTTAGCTCCTATAATTCACCCCTCCACTTT. The encoded protein is CASSLIVSSYNSPLHF.

The chain has TRBV19 and TRBJ2-1, with D maybe TRBD1 (6 bases). This CDR3 contains 20 residues. Germline CDR1 LNHDA, CDR2 SQIVND (reference sequence). V gave up 3 bases and J gave up 0 bases, with 24 bases separating them. CDR3 sequence (DNA): TGTGCCAGTAGTATTTTAACAGGGTCGGGACACCAGAGCTCCTACAATGAGCAGTTCTTC. It yields the protein CASSILTGSGHQSSYNEQFF.

The V call is TRBV4-2, the J call TRBJ2-7; 9 bases are shared with TRBD2. The CDR3 contains 15 residues. Germline lookup yields CDR1 LGHNA and CDR2 YNFKEQ. The trim removed 4 bases at V and 2 bases at J, leaving 6 bases unmatched. The CDR3 nucleotides are TGTGCCAGCAGCCCTGTAGGCGGGGGGGCCTACGAGCAGTACTTC. Protein sequence: CASSPVGGGAYEQYF.

This clone appeared a few times. The chain is built from TRBV5-1 and TRBJ2-7; unclear D gene. Between the trimmed V and J ends, which lost 5 bases and 1 base, there was a span of 4 bases. The CDR3 loop spans 11 amino acids. Germline CDR1 is SGHRS and CDR2 is YFSETQ. The CDR3 sequence: CASSSSYEQYF. The DNA for the CDR3 is TGCGCCAGCAGTTCTTCCTACGAGCAGTACTTC. Based on the CDR3 plus reference TRBV5-1 and TRBJ2-7, the full variable domain is KAGVTQTPRYLIKTRGQQVTLSCSPISGHRSVSWYQQTPGQGLQFLFEYFSETQRNKGNFPGRFSGRQFSNSRSEMNVSTLELGDSALYLCASSSSYEQYFGPGTRLTVT.

The CDR3 region is CASSSVGGTEAFF. Here the CDR3 DNA reads TGTGCCAGCAGTAGCGTGGGGGGCACTGAAGCTTTCTTT. This chain joins TRBV2 and TRBJ1-1, with a tentative D call TRBD1 (5 bases). Germline CDR1 SNHLY, CDR2 FYNNEI. The CDR3 runs 13 residues. The V and J ends lost 5 bases and 4 bases respectively, with 11 bases between them.

V usage is TRBV6-5 and J usage is TRBJ1-4; perhaps TRBD1 as D (6 bases). CDR3 length: 13 amino acids. Germline V gene lookup returns CDR1 MNHEY and CDR2 SVGAGI. V gave up 6 bases and J gave up 14 bases, with 19 bases separating them. CDR3 in amino acids: CASSWTAPGGLFF. The CDR3 DNA reads as TGTGCCAGCAGCTGGACAGCCCCGGGTGGGCTGTTTTTT.

This clone was detected once. V usage is TRBV7-6 and J usage is TRBJ2-3, with 8 bases aligning to TRBD2. With 5 bases clipped from V and 5 bases from J, the junction kept 9 bases outside the gene matches. CDR1 and CDR2 (germline): SGHVS, FNYEAQ. The CDR3 is 15 residues long. CDR3 loop: CASSQGPGGVDTQYF. CDR3 sequence (DNA): TGTGCCAGCAGCCAAGGGCCGGGGGGGGTAGATACGCAGTATTTT. The full variable domain, rest sourced from reference TRBV7-6 and TRBJ2-3, is GAGVSQSPRYKVTKRGQDVALRCDPISGHVSLYWYRQALGQGPEFLTYFNYEAQQDKSGLPNDRFSAERPEGSISTLTIQRTEQRDSAMYRCASSQGPGGVDTQYFGPGTRLTVL.

The rearrangement links TRBV4-3 to TRBJ1-2; the D is unclear. Germline CDR1 is LGHNA and CDR2 is YSLEER. This CDR3 is built from 17 residues. Trimming removed 1 base from V and 5 bases from J, with 20 bases in between. The DNA of the CDR3 is TGCGCCAGCAGCCAAGGACCGCCCGGGATTTCTGGGTATGGCTACACCTTC. Amino acids: CASSQGPPGISGYGYTF.

The V gene is TRBV24-1, the J gene TRBJ2-3; 7 nucleotides line up with TRBD1. The length of the CDR3 is 15 residues. Losses at the gene ends were 0 bases for V and 1 base for J; bases not matched to a gene: 0. Germline CDR1 and CDR2: KGHDR and SFDVKD. The CDR3, as DNA: TGTGCCACCAGTGATTTGGGGACAGGCACAGATACGCAGTATTTT. Its translation is CATSDLGTGTDTQYF.

V gene TRBV27 combines with J gene TRBJ1-2; TRBD1 matches at 7 bases. The CDR3 length is 16 residues. After removal of 6 bases from V and 4 bases from J, the junction contained 14 bases not matched to a gene. The germline gives CDR1 MNHEY, CDR2 SMNVEV (reference sequence). The CDR3 reads CASRLNPLTGAYGYTF. CDR3 DNA: TGTGCCAGCAGGCTCAACCCTTTAACAGGGGCCTATGGCTACACCTTC.

The rearrangement joins TRBV5-1 to TRBJ2-5; a possible D gene is TRBD1 (6 bases). V was clipped by 0 bases and J by 1 base, with 10 bases between them. The CDR3 extends over 15 amino acids. CDR1 is SGHRS and CDR2 is YFSETQ in the germline V gene. Here the CDR3 reads CASSLARGVQETQYF. CDR3 in DNA: TGCGCCAGCAGCTTGGCCAGGGGTGTCCAAGAGACCCAGTACTTC.

V usage is TRBV19 and J usage is TRBJ1-6; 7 nucleotides agree with TRBD1. Germline CDR1 is LNHDA and CDR2 is SQIVND (reference sequence). This CDR3 contains 15 residues. V shed 5 bases, J shed 9 bases, and the junction held 10 bases outside the gene matches. CDR3 bases: TGTGCCAGTAGTCAACAGGGGCGAACTGGTTCACCCCTCCACTTT. Protein: CASSQQGRTGSPLHF.

The rearrangement joins TRBV12-2 to TRBJ2-7; no check of the table's D call, TRBD1, against the DNA was made. TRBV12-2 is a pseudogene segment. This CDR3 contains 15 residues. DNA for the CDR3: TGTGCAAGTCGCTCCGCACAGGGGGCCTCCTACGAGCAGTACTTC. It translates to CASRSAQGASYEQYF.

The chain recombines TRBV10-2 with TRBJ1-4, with D maybe TRBD1 (6 bases). Germline V lookup: CDR1 WSHSY, CDR2 SAAADI. The V gene lost 0 bases and the J gene lost 8 bases, with 16 bases spanning the gap. The length of the CDR3 is 16 residues. As DNA, the CDR3 is TGCGCCAGCAGTGAGTCGAAGCAGGGGATGGGGGAAAAACTGTTTTTT. It is translated as CASSESKQGMGEKLFF.

The V and J genes are TRBV6-1 and TRBJ2-1; D remains ambiguous. The V and J ends lost 4 bases and 8 bases respectively, with 21 bases between them. Germline-derived CDR1 and CDR2 are MNHNS and SASEGT. The CDR3 spans 16 residues. The CDR3 region is CASSVPPSQTRDEQFF. For the CDR3, the DNA is TGTGCCAGCAGTGTCCCTCCTAGTCAAACCCGGGATGAGCAGTTCTTC.

J is TRBJ2-3 and V is TRBV7-2; perhaps TRBD1 as D (6 bases). CDR3 size: 15 residues. Between the trimmed V and J ends, which lost 1 base and 1 base, there was a span of 9 bases. The germline gives CDR1 SGHTA, CDR2 FQGNSA. CDR3: CASSLDSGGTDTQYF. The CDR3 DNA sequence: TGTGCCAGCAGCTTAGATTCAGGGGGCACAGATACGCAGTATTTT.

V gene TRBV5-1 combines with J gene TRBJ1-1; TRBD1 might be the D (5 bases). CDR3 length: 14 amino acids. The germline V gene encodes CDR1 SGHRS and CDR2 YFSETQ. Trimming shortened V by 3 bases and J by 6 bases, and 15 bases separated the two germline ends. CDR3: CASSSTASPSEAFF. CDR3 nucleotides: TGCGCCAGCAGCTCGACAGCCAGCCCGTCTGAAGCTTTCTTT.

V gene TRBV5-4 combines with J gene TRBJ2-7; D is ambiguous. The V gene's germline CDR1 is SGHNT and CDR2 YYREEE (reference sequence). The CDR3 covers 13 residues. Trimming removed 0 bases from V and 5 bases from J, with 9 bases in between. Here the CDR3 reads CASSLALDDEQYF. The CDR3 coding sequence is TGTGCCAGCAGCTTGGCCTTAGATGACGAGCAGTACTTC.

The chain has TRBV5-1 and TRBJ2-7, with D tentatively TRBD2 (6 bases). Trimming left V 2 bases short and J 3 bases short, with 12 bases between. Germline V gene data show CDR1 as SGHRS and CDR2 as YFSETQ. The CDR3 is 14 amino acids. CDR3 amino acids: CASSFGGQGYEQYF. As DNA, the CDR3 is TGCGCCAGCAGCTTTGGAGGGCAGGGCTACGAGCAGTACTTC.

The V and J genes are TRBV5-6 and TRBJ2-3; no reliable D call. Trimming cost V 0 bases and J 0 bases, with 11 bases left between them. CDR1 is SGHDT and CDR2 is YYEEEE in the germline V gene. The length of the CDR3 is 16 residues. The CDR3 loop reads CASSLGSAPSTDTQYF. CDR3 in DNA: TGTGCCAGCAGCTTGGGGAGCGCCCCTAGCACAGATACGCAGTATTTT.

This clone was counted between two and nine times. DNA for the CDR3: TGTGCCAGCAGCTTGGTCGGTAGTGAAGCTTTCTTT. Protein product: CASSLVGSEAFF. This sequence joins TRBV11-2 and TRBJ1-1; D gene uncertain. CDR3 length: 12 amino acids. Germline assignment: CDR1 SGHAT and CDR2 FQNNGV. The ends were cut back, 3 bases at V and 7 bases at J, with 9 bases in the middle.

The chain has TRBV5-1 and TRBJ1-1; no clear D. The CDR3 consists of 13 residues. The germline V gene has CDR1 SGHRS and CDR2 YFSETQ. V was shortened by 1 base and J by 4 bases, with 8 bases between the two germline ends. DNA of the CDR3: TGCGCCAGCAGCTTGACCGGTGGCACTGAAGCTTTCTTT. It translates to CASSLTGGTEAFF. Complete variable domain (other parts from reference TRBV5-1 and TRBJ1-1): KAGVTQTPRYLIKTRGQQVTLSCSPISGHRSVSWYQQTPGQGLQFLFEYFSETQRNKGNFPGRFSGRQFSNSRSEMNVSTLELGDSALYLCASSLTGGTEAFFGQGTRLTVV.

This rearrangement joins TRBV19 to TRBJ2-5; possibly TRBD1 for D (6 bases). The germline V gene encodes CDR1 LNHDA and CDR2 SQIVND (reference sequence). V lost 1 base and J 5 bases, leaving 20 bases between the germline ends. The CDR3 has 17 amino acids. The CDR3 sequence: CASSIAGGGSTGETQYF. CDR3 coding DNA: TGTGCCAGTAGTATAGCTGGTGGAGGATCTACAGGGGAGACCCAGTACTTC.

The chain carries TRBV7-9 and TRBJ1-5, with TRBD1 matching 9 bases. V dropped 5 bases and J dropped 6; count of bases not matched to a gene: 8. Per germline, CDR1 SEHNR and CDR2 FQNEAQ (reference sequence). The CDR3 is made up of 15 amino acids. CDR3 sequence: CASSLGQGVGQPQHF. The CDR3 DNA sequence: TGTGCCAGCAGCCTGGGACAGGGAGTGGGTCAGCCCCAGCATTTT.

This chain uses TRBV27 with TRBJ1-1, with D perhaps TRBD1 (5 bases). V shed 9 bases and J shed 3 bases, with 20 bases lying between them. CDR3 length: 15 residues. Germline CDR1 reads MNHEY; CDR2 reads SMNVEV (reference sequence). The chain's CDR3 is CARNKSGNGDTEAFF. The CDR3 DNA sequence: TGTGCCAGAAATAAATCAGGGAACGGCGACACTGAAGCTTTCTTT.

The chain uses TRBV6-6 and TRBJ2-7; D gene uncertain. From germline, CDR1 is MNHNY and CDR2 SVGAGI (reference sequence). Deletions cut 6 bases from V and 7 bases from J, with 13 bases between. The CDR3 sequence is 12 residues long. The CDR3 region has the DNA TGTGCCAGCAGCCCACAAACCGGGGAGCAGTACTTC. Translation: CASSPQTGEQYF.